The clone carrying this T cell receptor (beta chain) was observed a few times. This sample is part of a study of cytomegalovirus exposure and HLA in healthy donors. Study-wide context: Among the approximately 400 donors who were genotyped, roughly 86% fell in the genetic ancestry cluster that is associated with self-reported Caucasian donors.

PCR used 60 Vbeta primers and 13 Jbeta primers. Only in-frame clones appear in the TCRdb table, and some are missing; sequencing was by immunoSEQ multiplex PCR. The sample includes around 150,000 clones, about 84% of them seen just once. The CDR3 is 12 residues long. V lost 8 bases and J lost 6, with 11 bases in between. CDR1 is SNHLY, CDR2 FYNNEI, per germline. The sample was PBMCs. The chain has TRBV2 and TRBJ1-5; D is unresolved. The receptor comes from a man between 45 and 60 years old in good health and CMV-seronegative. DNA of the CDR3: TGTGCCAGCTCGGAGTTTACTCAGCCCCAGCATTTT. Translating gives CASSEFTQPQHF.